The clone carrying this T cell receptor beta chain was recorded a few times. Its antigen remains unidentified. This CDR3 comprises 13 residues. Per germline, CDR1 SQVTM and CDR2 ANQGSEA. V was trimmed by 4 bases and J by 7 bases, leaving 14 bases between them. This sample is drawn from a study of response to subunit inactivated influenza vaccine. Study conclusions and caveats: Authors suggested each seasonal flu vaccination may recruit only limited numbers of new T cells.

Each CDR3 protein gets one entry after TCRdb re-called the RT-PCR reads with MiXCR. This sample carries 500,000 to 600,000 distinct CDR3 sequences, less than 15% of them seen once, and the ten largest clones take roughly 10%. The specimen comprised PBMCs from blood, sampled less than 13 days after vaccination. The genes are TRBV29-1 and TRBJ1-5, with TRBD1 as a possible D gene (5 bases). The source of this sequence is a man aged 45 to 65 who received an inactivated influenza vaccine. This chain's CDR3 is CSVVVGLGQPQHF. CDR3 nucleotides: TGCAGCGTTGTTGTGGGGCTCGGGCAGCCCCAGCATTTT.